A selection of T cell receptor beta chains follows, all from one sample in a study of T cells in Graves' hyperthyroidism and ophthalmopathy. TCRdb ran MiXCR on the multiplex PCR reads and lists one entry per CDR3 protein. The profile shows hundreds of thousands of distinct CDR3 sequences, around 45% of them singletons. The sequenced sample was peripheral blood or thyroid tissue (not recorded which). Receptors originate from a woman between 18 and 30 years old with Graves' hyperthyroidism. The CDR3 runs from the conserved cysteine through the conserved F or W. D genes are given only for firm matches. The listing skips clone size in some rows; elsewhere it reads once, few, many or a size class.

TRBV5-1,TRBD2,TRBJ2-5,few,TGCGCCAGCAGCTTCCGACTAGCGGGAGAAGAGACCCAGTACTTC,CASSFRLAGEETQYF
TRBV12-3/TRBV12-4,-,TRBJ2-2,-,TGTGCCAGCAGTTCATGGGACCTAAGCGGGGAGCTGTTTTTT,CASSSWDLSGELFF
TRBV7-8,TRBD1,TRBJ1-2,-,TGTGCCAGCAGCACCGGACAGGGGCTAGGGTATGGCTACACCTTC,CASSTGQGLGYGYTF
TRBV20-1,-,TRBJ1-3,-,TGCAGTGCTAGAGGGGAAATTGGAAACACCATATATTTT,CSARGEIGNTIYF
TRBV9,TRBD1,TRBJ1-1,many,TGTGCCAGTAGTGACAGGGACGGTAACACTGAAGCTTTCTTT,CASSDRDGNTEAFF
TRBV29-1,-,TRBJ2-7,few,TGCAGCGTTGCTGGCGGAGACACCTACGAGCAGTACTTC,CSVAGGDTYEQYF
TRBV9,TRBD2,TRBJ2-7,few,TGTGCCAGCAGCTCAAGCGGGAGTGTACACGAGCAGTACTTC,CASSSSGSVHEQYF
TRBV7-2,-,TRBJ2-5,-,TGTGCCAGCAGCTTAGCCTTTAAGGCAGCGGAACGGGAGACCCAGTACTTC,CASSLAFKAAERETQYF
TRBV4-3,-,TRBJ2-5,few,TGCGCCAGCAGCCAAGCCCGGACGGAGACCCAGTACTTC,CASSQARTETQYF
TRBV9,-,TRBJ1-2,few,TGTGCCAGCAGTTCGCAGACATTTCCAACTGATACAAACTATGGCTACACCTTC,CASSSQTFPTDTNYGYTF
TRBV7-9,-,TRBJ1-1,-,TGTGCCAGCAGTGTTTACCGAGGGGCCACTGAAGCTTTCTTT,CASSVYRGATEAFF
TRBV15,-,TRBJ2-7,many,TGTGCCACCAGCACAATTCCGGGACAAGACGCCTACGAGCAGTACTTC,CATSTIPGQDAYEQYF
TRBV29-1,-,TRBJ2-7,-,TGCAGCGTTTGGAGCGAGCTTTACGAGCAGTACTTC,CSVWSELYEQYF
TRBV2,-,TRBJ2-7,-,TGTGCCAGCAGTGAAACAAGAATCTACGAGCAGTACTTC,CASSETRIYEQYF